This T cell receptor (beta chain) was retrieved from a study of blood T cell repertoires in COVID-19. At the level of the study: The analysed material was cDNA or gDNA that came from T cells, B-cell-depleted T cells, or PBMCs.

Looked up from germline, CDR1 is GTSNPN and CDR2 is SVGIG (reference sequence). V lost 0 bases, J lost 2 bases, and 7 bases lay in between. This CDR3 has 13 amino acids. Sequencing used immunoSEQ multiplex PCR; TCRdb keeps in-frame clones, though not all of them. The sample carries some 20,000 clones, approximately 86% recorded once. The sequenced material came from peripheral blood. This clonotype was obtained from a human donor with acute or convalescent COVID-19. The donor label of this sample is uncertain. V usage is TRBV30 and J usage is TRBJ1-2; D gene unclear. The CDR3 protein is CAWSVAVNYGYTF. CDR3 sequence (DNA): TGTGCCTGGAGTGTAGCCGTAAACTATGGCTACACCTTC.